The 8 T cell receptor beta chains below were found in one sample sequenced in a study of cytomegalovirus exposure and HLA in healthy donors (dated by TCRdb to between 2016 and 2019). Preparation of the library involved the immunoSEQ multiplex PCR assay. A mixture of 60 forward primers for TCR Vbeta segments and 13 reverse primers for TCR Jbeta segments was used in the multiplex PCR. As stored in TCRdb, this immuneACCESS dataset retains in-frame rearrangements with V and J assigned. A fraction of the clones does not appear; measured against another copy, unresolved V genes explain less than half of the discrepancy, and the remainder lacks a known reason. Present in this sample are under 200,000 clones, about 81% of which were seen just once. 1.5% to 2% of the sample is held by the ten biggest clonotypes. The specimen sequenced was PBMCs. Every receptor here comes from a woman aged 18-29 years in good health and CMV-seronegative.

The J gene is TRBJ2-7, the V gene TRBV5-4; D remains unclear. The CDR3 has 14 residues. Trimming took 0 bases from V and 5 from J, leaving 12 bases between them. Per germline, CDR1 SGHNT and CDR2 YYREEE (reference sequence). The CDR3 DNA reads TGTGCCAGCAGCTTGGCTCCCCCGGAGCACGAGCAGTACTTC. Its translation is CASSLAPPEHEQYF.

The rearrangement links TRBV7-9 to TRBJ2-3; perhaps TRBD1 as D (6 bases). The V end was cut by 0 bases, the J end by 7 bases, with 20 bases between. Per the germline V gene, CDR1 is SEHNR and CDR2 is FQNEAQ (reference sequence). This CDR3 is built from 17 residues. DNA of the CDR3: TGTGCCAGCAGCTTAGCCTTTCGAGGGGGTCTAGGGAATACGCAGTATTTT. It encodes CASSLAFRGGLGNTQYF.

CDR3 residues: CSVEEGAGYTF. CDR3 DNA sequence: TGCAGCGTTGAGGAGGGGGCCGGCTACACCTTC. This sequence joins TRBV29-1 and TRBJ1-2; 7 bases match TRBD1. Germline CDR1 and CDR2: SQVTM and ANQGSEA. The CDR3 is 11 amino acids. The V and J ends lost 3 bases and 8 bases, in that order; junction bases with no gene match: 3.

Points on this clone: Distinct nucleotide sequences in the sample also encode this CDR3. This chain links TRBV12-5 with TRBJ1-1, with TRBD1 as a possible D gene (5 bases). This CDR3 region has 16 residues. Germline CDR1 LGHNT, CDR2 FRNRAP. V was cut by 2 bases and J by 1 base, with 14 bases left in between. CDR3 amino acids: CASGLTYGHRNTEAFF. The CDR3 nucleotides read TGTGCTAGTGGTTTGACCTACGGACACCGGAACACTGAAGCTTTCTTT.

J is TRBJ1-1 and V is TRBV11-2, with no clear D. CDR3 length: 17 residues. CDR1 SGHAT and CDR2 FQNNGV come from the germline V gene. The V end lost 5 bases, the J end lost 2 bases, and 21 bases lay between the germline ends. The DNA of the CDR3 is TGTGCCAGCAGCCGGAGGTCGGCGGGCACCCGCAACACTGAAGCTTTCTTT. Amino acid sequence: CASSRRSAGTRNTEAFF.

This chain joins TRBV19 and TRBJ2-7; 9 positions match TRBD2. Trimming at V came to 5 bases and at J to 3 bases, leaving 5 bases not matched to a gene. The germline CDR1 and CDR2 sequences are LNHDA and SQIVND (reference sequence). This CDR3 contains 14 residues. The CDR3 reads CASSGQTSGYEQYF. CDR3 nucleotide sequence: TGTGCCAGTAGTGGCCAGACTAGCGGCTACGAGCAGTACTTC.

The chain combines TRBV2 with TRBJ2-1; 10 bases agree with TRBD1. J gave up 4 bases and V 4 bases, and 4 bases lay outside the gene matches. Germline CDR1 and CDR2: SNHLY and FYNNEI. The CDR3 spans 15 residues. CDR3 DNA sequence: TGTGCCAGCAGTGTGTGGGACAGGGGTTACAATGAGCAGTTCTTC. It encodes CASSVWDRGYNEQFF.

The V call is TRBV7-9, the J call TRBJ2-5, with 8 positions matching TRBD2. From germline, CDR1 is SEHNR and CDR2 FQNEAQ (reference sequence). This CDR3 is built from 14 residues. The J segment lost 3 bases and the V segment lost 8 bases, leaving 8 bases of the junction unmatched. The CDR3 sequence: CASESGRGEETQYF. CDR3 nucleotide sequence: TGTGCCAGCGAGAGCGGGAGAGGGGAAGAGACCCAGTACTTC.